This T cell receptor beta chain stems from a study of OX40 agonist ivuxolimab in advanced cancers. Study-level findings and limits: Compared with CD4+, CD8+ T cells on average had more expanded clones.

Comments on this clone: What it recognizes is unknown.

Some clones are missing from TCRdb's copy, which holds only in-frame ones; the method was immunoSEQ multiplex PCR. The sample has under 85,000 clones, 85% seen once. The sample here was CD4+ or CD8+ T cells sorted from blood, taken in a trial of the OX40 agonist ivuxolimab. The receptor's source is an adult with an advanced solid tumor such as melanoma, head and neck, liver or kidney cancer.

This CDR3 is CASSYASPDNTQYF. CDR3 DNA sequence: TGTGCCAGCAGCTACGCTAGCCCCGATAATACGCAGTATTTT. The chain has TRBV5-5 and TRBJ2-3; D is perhaps TRBD2 (5 bases). Germline V CDR1 and CDR2: SGHKS, YYEKEE (reference sequence). V lost 3 bases to trimming and J lost 7 bases, with 15 bases between them. The CDR3 is 14 amino acids.